A selection of T cell receptor beta chains follows, all from one sample in a study of breast tumors, draining lymph nodes, adjacent tissues. One entry per CDR3 protein results from TCRdb running MiXCR on the multiplex PCR reads. The table shows over 250,000 distinct CDR3 sequences, with roughly 30% occurring only once. The specimen sequenced was axillary lymph node tissue. The receptor source for this set is a female donor with breast cancer. Some clones in this sample may be carry-over from other donors' samples. Each CDR3 is given with its conserved first and last residue. The D gene is left open where the match is weak. The size field is filled for only some rows; it gives once, few, many or a size class.

abundance: many; j_gene: TRBJ2-7; v_gene: TRBV5-1; d_gene: -; CDR3nt: TGCGCCAGCAGCGCCCGCCCTCTACCAAGCGTCTACGAGCAGTACTTC; CDR3aa: CASSARPLPSVYEQYF
abundance: few; j_gene: TRBJ1-6; v_gene: TRBV6-2/TRBV6-3; d_gene: TRBD1; CDR3nt: TGTGCCAGCAATTCGAACAGGGGGCCGTATTCACCCCTCCACTTT; CDR3aa: CASNSNRGPYSPLHF
abundance: -; j_gene: TRBJ1-1; v_gene: TRBV7-9; d_gene: -; CDR3nt: TGTGCCAGCAGCAAAACAGGGATGAACACTGAAGCTTTCTTT; CDR3aa: CASSKTGMNTEAFF
abundance: -; j_gene: TRBJ2-1; v_gene: TRBV6-2/TRBV6-3; d_gene: -; CDR3nt: TGTGCCAGCAGTTACTCGGACGGGACCGGTCAGTTCTTC; CDR3aa: CASSYSDGTGQFF
abundance: many; j_gene: TRBJ2-3; v_gene: TRBV9; d_gene: -; CDR3nt: TGTGCCAGCAGCGTAGCTGGTGGGGTTCGACAAGATACGCAGTATTTT; CDR3aa: CASSVAGGVRQDTQYF
abundance: many; j_gene: TRBJ2-1; v_gene: TRBV7-7; d_gene: -; CDR3nt: TGTGCTAGCAGGCCTGAGCAGTTCTTC; CDR3aa: CASRPEQFF
abundance: many; j_gene: TRBJ1-4; v_gene: TRBV15; d_gene: -; CDR3nt: TGTGCCACCAGCAGAGGCGAGGGGGGAGCTAGTGAAAAACTGTTTTTT; CDR3aa: CATSRGEGGASEKLFF
abundance: few; j_gene: TRBJ1-2; v_gene: TRBV18; d_gene: -; CDR3nt: TGTGCCAGCTCACGCTCCCCGGGTAGGGATCTCTATGGCTACACCTTC; CDR3aa: CASSRSPGRDLYGYTF
abundance: many; j_gene: TRBJ2-1; v_gene: TRBV7-2; d_gene: -; CDR3nt: TGTGCCAGCAGCTATACTAGTCTCTACAATGAGCAGTTCTTC; CDR3aa: CASSYTSLYNEQFF
abundance: many; j_gene: TRBJ2-7; v_gene: TRBV4-2; d_gene: TRBD2; CDR3nt: TGTGCCAGCAGCCAGACTCTAGCGGGAAAGGCCGAGCAGTACTTC; CDR3aa: CASSQTLAGKAEQYF
abundance: -; j_gene: TRBJ2-7; v_gene: TRBV18; d_gene: TRBD2; CDR3nt: TGTGCCAGCTCACCAATGGCTAGCGGGAGTCTGGAGCAGTACTTC; CDR3aa: CASSPMASGSLEQYF
abundance: -; j_gene: TRBJ1-1; v_gene: TRBV7-9; d_gene: -; CDR3nt: TGTGCCAGCGGGAGGGGTGAAGCTTTCTTT; CDR3aa: CASGRGEAFF
abundance: -; j_gene: TRBJ1-1; v_gene: TRBV7-3; d_gene: -; CDR3nt: TGTGCCAGCAGCCCACGACCAACACCGAACACTGAAGCTTTCTTT; CDR3aa: CASSPRPTPNTEAFF
abundance: many; j_gene: TRBJ2-1; v_gene: TRBV7-8; d_gene: -; CDR3nt: TGTGCCAGCAGCTTAGAGTTACGGCGGAGGGATGAGCAGTTCTTC; CDR3aa: CASSLELRRRDEQFF
abundance: many; j_gene: TRBJ2-2; v_gene: TRBV6-4; d_gene: TRBD2; CDR3nt: TGTGCCAGCAGACGACTAGCGGGAGAAGGGGAGCTGTTTTTT; CDR3aa: CASRRLAGEGELFF
abundance: many; j_gene: TRBJ1-5; v_gene: TRBV29-1; d_gene: -; CDR3nt: TGCAGCGTTGCTATGCAGGGGAGCAATCAGCCCCAGCATTTT; CDR3aa: CSVAMQGSNQPQHF
abundance: many; j_gene: TRBJ1-2; v_gene: TRBV25-1; d_gene: -; CDR3nt: TGTGCCAGCAGTGAGCAGGGAAGTCCTAAGGGCTATGGCTACACCTTC; CDR3aa: CASSEQGSPKGYGYTF
abundance: -; j_gene: TRBJ1-2; v_gene: TRBV24-1; d_gene: -; CDR3nt: TGTGCCACCAGTGCCCCCGCCTATGGCTACACCTTC; CDR3aa: CATSAPAYGYTF
abundance: many; j_gene: TRBJ1-2; v_gene: TRBV5-4; d_gene: -; CDR3nt: TGTGCCAGCAGCTTGGGAACGGGACGGAGCCTCTATGGCTACACCTTC; CDR3aa: CASSLGTGRSLYGYTF
abundance: -; j_gene: TRBJ2-5; v_gene: TRBV4-2; d_gene: -; CDR3nt: TGTGCCAGCAGCCAAGGCGGGCGGTACCAAGGGACCCAGTACTTC; CDR3aa: CASSQGGRYQGTQYF
abundance: many; j_gene: TRBJ2-7; v_gene: TRBV4-1; d_gene: TRBD2; CDR3nt: TGCGCCAGCAGCCAAGCGGAACTAGCGGGAGACGAGCAGTACTTC; CDR3aa: CASSQAELAGDEQYF
abundance: many; j_gene: TRBJ1-5; v_gene: TRBV5-5; d_gene: -; CDR3nt: TGTGCCAGCAGCCGGGGATGGGGGCTTGGCAATCAGCCCCAGCATTTT; CDR3aa: CASSRGWGLGNQPQHF
abundance: many; j_gene: TRBJ2-1; v_gene: TRBV7-2; d_gene: -; CDR3nt: TGTGCCAGCAGCTTAGATGGGGGTCAGAACTACAATGAGCAGTTCTTC; CDR3aa: CASSLDGGQNYNEQFF
abundance: few; j_gene: TRBJ2-2; v_gene: TRBV6-5; d_gene: -; CDR3nt: TGTGCCATCGCCGACCCAAACACCGGGGAGCTGTTTTTT; CDR3aa: CAIADPNTGELFF
abundance: many; j_gene: TRBJ2-6; v_gene: TRBV30; d_gene: TRBD1; CDR3nt: TGTGCCTGGAGTCTGGGACCGGGACAGGCTCTCTCTGGGGCCAACGTCCTGACTTTC; CDR3aa: CAWSLGPGQALSGANVLTF
abundance: -; j_gene: TRBJ2-1; v_gene: TRBV18; d_gene: -; CDR3nt: TGTGCCAGCTCACCAAGGACTACTTCCTACAATGAGCAGTTCTTC; CDR3aa: CASSPRTTSYNEQFF
abundance: many; j_gene: TRBJ1-6; v_gene: TRBV29-1; d_gene: TRBD1; CDR3nt: TGCAGCGTTTTATCCTGGGACAGGAGTCATTCACCCCTCCACTTT; CDR3aa: CSVLSWDRSHSPLHF
abundance: -; j_gene: TRBJ2-3; v_gene: TRBV7-7; d_gene: -; CDR3nt: TGTGCTAGCAGCCCGGGAGAGGCAGATACGCAGTATTTT; CDR3aa: CASSPGEADTQYF
abundance: -; j_gene: TRBJ2-1; v_gene: TRBV5-4; d_gene: TRBD2; CDR3nt: TGTGCCAGCAGCGGCCACTCCGGGACTAGCGGGGTTTATCGCTCCTACAATGAGCAGTTCTTC; CDR3aa: CASSGHSGTSGVYRSYNEQFF
abundance: -; j_gene: TRBJ2-1; v_gene: TRBV20-1; d_gene: -; CDR3nt: TGCAGTGCCAGTAGTATCTTTTTTGTGGGCGGAGAGGAGCAGTTCTTC; CDR3aa: CSASSIFFVGGEEQFF
abundance: -; j_gene: TRBJ2-5; v_gene: TRBV5-1; d_gene: TRBD2; CDR3nt: TGCGCCAGCACCGTGCTGGCGGGGGGACAAGAGACCCAGTACTTC; CDR3aa: CASTVLAGGQETQYF
abundance: many; j_gene: TRBJ2-5; v_gene: TRBV20-1; d_gene: TRBD1; CDR3nt: TGCAGTGCCTATTCGGGGCACAGGGGCGGGGAGACCCAGTACTTC; CDR3aa: CSAYSGHRGGETQYF
abundance: many; j_gene: TRBJ2-2; v_gene: TRBV5-5; d_gene: TRBD2; CDR3nt: TGTGCCAGCACCCTGAGGGCTAGCGGCCCTGGCGGGGAGCTGTTTTTT; CDR3aa: CASTLRASGPGGELFF
abundance: many; j_gene: TRBJ1-5; v_gene: TRBV6-6; d_gene: -; CDR3nt: TGTGCCAGCAGTTACGTTACTCAGGGGCAGCCCCAGCATTTT; CDR3aa: CASSYVTQGQPQHF
abundance: many; j_gene: TRBJ2-2; v_gene: TRBV7-9; d_gene: -; CDR3nt: TGTGCCAGCAGCCCCGGAACGAACACCGGGGAGCTGTTTTTT; CDR3aa: CASSPGTNTGELFF
abundance: many; j_gene: TRBJ1-6; v_gene: TRBV5-1; d_gene: -; CDR3nt: TGCGCCAGCAGCTTAGTCCGGTCGGAGACAGAGAATTCACCCCTCCACTTT; CDR3aa: CASSLVRSETENSPLHF
abundance: -; j_gene: TRBJ2-7; v_gene: TRBV7-2; d_gene: -; CDR3nt: TGTGCCAGCAGCCCGCTAGCGACCCTAAAAGACGAGCAGCACTTC; CDR3aa: CASSPLATLKDEQHF
abundance: -; j_gene: TRBJ2-2; v_gene: TRBV20-1; d_gene: -; CDR3nt: TGCAGTGCTAGTCTAAGGATTAACTATGGCTACACCGGGGAGCTGTTTTTT; CDR3aa: CSASLRINYGYTGELFF
abundance: many; j_gene: TRBJ1-4; v_gene: TRBV25-1; d_gene: TRBD1; CDR3nt: TGTGCCAGCAGTGAATTAGGGGAGACAGGGAGAGAAAAACTGTTTTTT; CDR3aa: CASSELGETGREKLFF
abundance: many; j_gene: TRBJ2-6; v_gene: TRBV15; d_gene: -; CDR3nt: TGTGCCACCAGCAGAGATCGAGTCGCCGGGGCCAACGTCCTGACTTTC; CDR3aa: CATSRDRVAGANVLTF
abundance: -; j_gene: TRBJ1-1; v_gene: TRBV12-5; d_gene: -; CDR3nt: TGTGCTAGTGGCCGGACCACTGAAGCTTTCTTT; CDR3aa: CASGRTTEAFF
abundance: many; j_gene: TRBJ2-1; v_gene: TRBV5-1; d_gene: TRBD2; CDR3nt: TGCGCCAGCAGCTTGAATTTAGCGGGGAGGTACAATGAGCAGTTCTTC; CDR3aa: CASSLNLAGRYNEQFF
abundance: -; j_gene: TRBJ2-5; v_gene: TRBV20-1; d_gene: -; CDR3nt: TGCAGTGCTGGGGGGACAGTCGGGAAAGAGACCCAGTACTTC; CDR3aa: CSAGGTVGKETQYF
abundance: many; j_gene: TRBJ2-3; v_gene: TRBV25-1; d_gene: TRBD2; CDR3nt: TGTGCCAGCAGTGGGGGACTAGCGGGAACCTACACAGATACGCAGTATTTT; CDR3aa: CASSGGLAGTYTDTQYF
abundance: many; j_gene: TRBJ1-5; v_gene: TRBV12-3/TRBV12-4; d_gene: -; CDR3nt: TGTGCCAGCAGCCCTCAGGGAAATCAGCCCCAGCATTTT; CDR3aa: CASSPQGNQPQHF
abundance: many; j_gene: TRBJ1-4; v_gene: TRBV29-1; d_gene: -; CDR3nt: TGCAGCGTTCACGAGACAGCAAATGAAAAACTGTTTTTT; CDR3aa: CSVHETANEKLFF
abundance: -; j_gene: TRBJ1-1; v_gene: TRBV11-3; d_gene: -; CDR3nt: TGTGCCAGCAGCCTCCTTAGGACTGAAGCTCTCTTT; CDR3aa: CASSLLRTEALF
abundance: -; j_gene: TRBJ2-7; v_gene: TRBV6-5; d_gene: TRBD1; CDR3nt: TGTGCCAGCAGATCGCCCCGACAGGGGTACGAGCGGTACTTC; CDR3aa: CASRSPRQGYERYF
abundance: many; j_gene: TRBJ1-6; v_gene: TRBV11-2; d_gene: -; CDR3nt: TGTGCCAGCAGCTTAGACAGGGCTTCACCCCTCCACTTT; CDR3aa: CASSLDRASPLHF
abundance: many; j_gene: TRBJ2-1; v_gene: TRBV5-6; d_gene: -; CDR3nt: TGTGCCAGCAGGCTAGCTGGGGGGAGGCCGAATGAGCAGTTCTTC; CDR3aa: CASRLAGGRPNEQFF
abundance: -; j_gene: TRBJ2-1; v_gene: TRBV10-3; d_gene: TRBD1; CDR3nt: TGTGCCATCAGGGAAGGACTAACAGGGGGCACCTACAATGAGCAGTTCTTC; CDR3aa: CAIREGLTGGTYNEQFF
abundance: many; j_gene: TRBJ2-7; v_gene: TRBV7-8; d_gene: TRBD2; CDR3nt: TGTGCCAGCAGCTTCACTTTATACGGGACTAGCGGGAGGCCTACCTACGAGCAGTACTTC; CDR3aa: CASSFTLYGTSGRPTYEQYF
abundance: few; j_gene: TRBJ1-2; v_gene: TRBV27; d_gene: TRBD1; CDR3nt: TGTGCCAGCAGGAGACAGGGGGCGGACTATGGCTACACCTTC; CDR3aa: CASRRQGADYGYTF
abundance: few; j_gene: TRBJ2-5; v_gene: TRBV11-3; d_gene: TRBD1; CDR3nt: TGTGCCAGCAGTAGGCTCATCGGCGCAGGGGGCGAGACCCAGTACTTC; CDR3aa: CASSRLIGAGGETQYF